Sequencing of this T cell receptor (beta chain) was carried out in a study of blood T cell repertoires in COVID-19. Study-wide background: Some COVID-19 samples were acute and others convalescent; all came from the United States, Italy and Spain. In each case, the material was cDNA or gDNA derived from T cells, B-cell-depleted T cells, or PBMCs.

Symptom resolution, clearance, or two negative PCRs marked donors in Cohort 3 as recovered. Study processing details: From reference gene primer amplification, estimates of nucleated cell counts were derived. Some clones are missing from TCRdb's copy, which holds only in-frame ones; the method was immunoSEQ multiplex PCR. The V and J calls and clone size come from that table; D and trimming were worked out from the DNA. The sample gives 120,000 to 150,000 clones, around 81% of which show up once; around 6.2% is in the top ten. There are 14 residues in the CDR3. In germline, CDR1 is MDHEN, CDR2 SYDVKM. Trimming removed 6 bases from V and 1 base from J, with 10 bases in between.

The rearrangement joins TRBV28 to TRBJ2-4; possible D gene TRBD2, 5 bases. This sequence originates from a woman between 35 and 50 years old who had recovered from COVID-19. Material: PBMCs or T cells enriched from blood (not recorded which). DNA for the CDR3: TGTGCCAGCAGGTGGGGAGCGGCCAAAAACATTCAGTACTTC. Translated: CASRWGAAKNIQYF.